What follows are 2 T cell receptor beta chains derived from one specimen sequenced in a study of molecular identifiers for immune sequencing clone quantification. One entry per CDR3 protein, called by TCRdb with MiXCR from the PCR reads. The sample lists around 480,000 distinct CDR3 sequences; about 25% were seen once. Sequencing was done on a sample of naive CD8+ T cells from blood, with Jurkat cell RNA spiked in. Subset of the sample: FACS-sorted CD8+CD4-CCR7+CD45RA+ naive T cells. These receptors were collected from a human donor in good health. Some libraries in this study had Jurkat cell RNA spiked in.

V and J are TRBV6-5 and TRBJ2-1, with a tentative D call TRBD2 (5 bases). Germline CDR1 MNHEY, CDR2 SVGAGI. Trimming stripped 4 bases from V and 4 bases from J, with 14 bases between. The CDR3 spans 15 residues. The CDR3 here is CASSSSGPVYNEQFF. The CDR3 DNA reads as TGTGCCAGCAGTTCCAGCGGTCCTGTTTACAATGAGCAGTTCTTC.

The chain links TRBV6-2 or TRBV6-3 to TRBJ2-7, with 10 bases lining up with TRBD2. The junction had 9 bases not matched to a gene; V was cut back by 8 bases and J by 2 bases. CDR1 is MNHEY, CDR2 SVGEGT, per germline. This CDR3 has 15 residues. The CDR3 loop reads CASSDGTSVTYEQYF. CDR3 in DNA: TGTGCCAGCTCTGACGGGACTAGCGTTACCTACGAGCAGTACTTC.